One and the same sample provided the 22 T cell receptor beta chains below, sequenced in a study of blood T cell repertoires in COVID-19. The protocol was immunoSEQ multiplex PCR, while the TCRdb copy is restricted to in-frame clones and leaves out a portion. This repertoire shows roughly 290,000 clones, over 75% found once; its top ten account for roughly 4%. Sequenced sample: PBMCs or T cells enriched from blood (not recorded which). The receptors originated from a woman in her 30s who had recovered from COVID-19.

The rearrangement links TRBV30 to TRBJ2-6, with TRBD2 identical over 7 bases. The CDR3 has 19 amino acids. Germline trimming cut 3 bases from V and 0 bases from J; bases unmatched to any gene: 14. Germline CDR1 and CDR2: GTSNPN and SVGIG (reference sequence). The CDR3 bases are TGTGCCTGGAGGAGGATGGTAGGACTAGTGTACTCTGGGGCCAACGTCCTGACTTTC. Translating gives CAWRRMVGLVYSGANVLTF. The full variable domain, its missing parts supplied by reference TRBV30 and TRBJ2-6, is SQTIHQWPATLVQPVGSPLSLECTVEGTSNPNLYWYRQAAGRGLQLLFYSVGIGQISSEVPQNLSASRPQDRQFILSSKKLLLSDSGFYLCAWRRMVGLVYSGANVLTFGAGSRLTVL.

The J gene is TRBJ2-7, the V gene TRBV6-5; no definite D call. The germline V gene encodes CDR1 MNHEY and CDR2 SVGAGI. The length of the CDR3 is 14 residues. V gave up 4 bases and J gave up 0 bases, with 10 bases separating them. The CDR3: CASSFGGASYEQYF. The DNA for the CDR3 is TGTGCCAGCAGTTTTGGCGGTGCCTCCTACGAGCAGTACTTC.

V and J are TRBV2 and TRBJ2-3; D is undetermined. The CDR3 contains 12 residues. Germline V gives CDR1 SNHLY, CDR2 FYNNEI. V was shortened by 7 bases and J by 2 bases, with 7 bases between the two germline ends. The CDR3 nucleotides read TGTGCCAGCACCCCAGACACAGATACGCAGTATTTT. Amino acids: CASTPDTDTQYF.

As DNA, the CDR3 is TGTGCCAGCAGTTTACGCGGTATCCGAACCGGGGAGCTGTTTTTT. Translated, it gives CASSLRGIRTGELFF. The chain is built from TRBV28 and TRBJ2-2; D not certain. CDR1 MDHEN and CDR2 SYDVKM come from the germline V gene. The CDR3 sequence is 15 residues long. V was shortened by 2 bases and J by 5 bases, with 12 bases between the two germline ends.

The chain carries TRBV3-1 (or the pseudogene TRBV3-2) and TRBJ1-5; perhaps TRBD1 as D (5 bases). Germline V gene lookup returns CDR1 LGHDT and CDR2 YNNKEL (reference sequence). The CDR3 covers 21 residues. V dropped 0 bases and J dropped 0 bases, with 24 bases sitting between them. CDR3 sequence (DNA): TGTGCCAGCAGCCAAGAAAGTAAAACAGGACCCCGGGCTTATAGCAATCAGCCCCAGCATTTT. It is translated as CASSQESKTGPRAYSNQPQHF.

J is TRBJ2-2 and V is TRBV3-1 (or the pseudogene TRBV3-2); D is unresolved. V was trimmed by 10 bases and J by 2 bases, leaving 11 bases between them. This CDR3 comprises 13 residues. Germline lookup yields CDR1 LGHDT and CDR2 YNNKEL (reference sequence). The CDR3: CATGSYNTGELFF. CDR3 DNA: TGTGCCACCGGGTCGTATAACACCGGGGAGCTGTTTTTT.

In regard to this clone: Additional DNA sequences in this sample encode the identical CDR3. The chain joins TRBV19 to TRBJ2-2; 7 positions match TRBD1. CDR1 and CDR2 from the germline V gene are LNHDA and SQIVND (reference sequence). The junction had 3 bases not matched to a gene; V was cut back by 5 bases and J by 0 bases. The CDR3 covers 15 residues. The CDR3 region is CASSPDRANTGELFF. CDR3 DNA: TGTGCCAGTAGTCCAGACAGGGCGAACACCGGGGAGCTGTTTTTT.

The chain recombines TRBV7-9 with TRBJ1-2; D is ambiguous. The germline gives CDR1 SEHNR, CDR2 FQNEAQ (reference sequence). The V end was cut by 6 bases, the J end by 6 bases, with 20 bases between. The CDR3 extends over 15 amino acids. The CDR3 DNA follows: TGTGCCAGCAGTCCCACCGGGATCCCTGGGGATGGCTACACCTTC. Residues: CASSPTGIPGDGYTF.

This clone has a single count. The V call is TRBV12-3 or TRBV12-4, the J call TRBJ1-4; D may be TRBD1 (5 bases). V gave up 11 bases and J gave up 8 bases, with 15 bases separating them. This CDR3 contains 12 residues. The CDR3 spells CACAARGEKLFF. The DNA for the CDR3 is TGTGCCTGTGCCGCAAGGGGCGAAAAACTGTTTTTT.

In its sample, this clone was seen once. The junction and the germline gene differ at one end; a read error may be behind it. The chain joins TRBV2 to TRBJ2-5, with TRBD1 identical over 7 bases. The CDR3 totals 13 residues. Germline lookup yields CDR1 SNHLY and CDR2 FYNNEI. The CDR3 sequence: CASSEDRGRFWDF. In nucleotides, the CDR3 is TGTGCCAGCAGTGAAGACAGGGGCCGCTTTTGGGACTTC.

The J gene is TRBJ2-5, the V gene TRBV15, with unresolved D. Germline V gives CDR1 LNHNV, CDR2 YYDKDF (reference sequence). V lost 1 base and J lost 2, with 11 bases in between. The CDR3 has 15 amino acids. Written as DNA, the CDR3 is TGTGCCACCAGCAGAGTTGGCGTGGAGCAAGAGACCCAGTACTTC. Translation: CATSRVGVEQETQYF.

The chain is built from TRBV19 and TRBJ1-4; D remains unclear. The V end was cut by 5 bases, the J end by 10 bases, with 11 bases between. The germline V gene encodes CDR1 LNHDA and CDR2 SQIVND (reference sequence). The CDR3 is 12 residues long. CDR3 residues: CASSAVGGKLFF. CDR3 nucleotides: TGTGCCAGTAGTGCCGTGGGAGGAAAACTGTTTTTT.

The chain couples TRBV5-1 to TRBJ2-2; D call uncertain. V lost 0 bases and J 6 bases, leaving 9 bases between the germline ends. The CDR3 runs 14 residues. From germline, CDR1 is SGHRS and CDR2 YFSETQ. CDR3 region: CASSLDSFSGELFF. Here the CDR3 DNA reads TGCGCCAGCAGCTTGGACTCGTTCTCCGGGGAGCTGTTTTTT.

This clone was detected a few times. This sequence joins TRBV13 and TRBJ1-2, with TRBD1 matching 10 bases. The CDR3 totals 16 residues. Trimming took 0 bases from V and 6 from J; bases not matched to a gene: 7. Germline V CDR1 and CDR2: PRHDT, FYEKMQ (reference sequence). The DNA for the CDR3 is TGTGCCAGCAGCTTAGGGACAGGGGGCGTCCAAAATGGCTACACCTTC. This encodes CASSLGTGGVQNGYTF.

The V gene is TRBV28, the J gene TRBJ2-7; 7 positions match TRBD1. The J segment lost 8 bases and the V segment lost 2 bases, leaving 9 bases of the junction unmatched. Germline CDR1 reads MDHEN; CDR2 reads SYDVKM. The CDR3 is 14 amino acids. The CDR3 DNA is TGTGCCAGCAGTTTAAACGAGGAAGGGGGCAAGCAGTACTTC. This encodes CASSLNEEGGKQYF. Using reference TRBV28 and TRBJ2-7 for the parts outside the CDR3, the full variable domain is DVKVTQSSRYLVKRTGEKVFLECVQDMDHENMFWYRQDPGLGLRLIYFSYDVKMKEKGDIPEGYSVSREKKERFSLILESASTNQTSMYLCASSLNEEGGKQYFGPGTRLTVT.

The chain carries TRBV5-1 and TRBJ1-1; 10 bases map to TRBD1. V was pared by 4 bases and J by 4 bases, with 7 bases of the junction left unmatched. This CDR3 is built from 15 residues. Germline CDR1 reads SGHRS; CDR2 reads YFSETQ. The CDR3 bases are TGCGCCAGCAGCAGGGACAGGGGAGGCTTCACTGAAGCTTTCTTT. This translates into CASSRDRGGFTEAFF. Supplemented by reference TRBV5-1 and TRBJ1-1, the full variable domain reads KAGVTQTPRYLIKTRGQQVTLSCSPISGHRSVSWYQQTPGQGLQFLFEYFSETQRNKGNFPGRFSGRQFSNSRSEMNVSTLELGDSALYLCASSRDRGGFTEAFFGQGTRLTVV.

This clone occurred a few times. The chain combines TRBV5-4 with TRBJ1-6, with D hard to call. This CDR3 comprises 13 residues. Germline assignment: CDR1 SGHNT and CDR2 YYREEE (reference sequence). Between the trimmed V and J ends, which lost 2 bases and 5 bases, there was a span of 5 bases. The CDR3 sequence is CASSFSDNSPLHF. DNA for the CDR3: TGTGCCAGCAGCTTTTCGGATAATTCACCCCTCCACTTT.

In DNA form, the CDR3 reads TGTGCCAGCAGCCAAGATCCCAGGACTGAGACCCAGTACTTC. This translates into CASSQDPRTETQYF. V and J are TRBV3-1 (or the pseudogene TRBV3-2) and TRBJ2-5; tentatively, D is TRBD2 (5 bases). The CDR3 is made up of 14 amino acids. V was pared by 0 bases and J by 5 bases, with 10 bases between. Germline assignment: CDR1 LGHDT and CDR2 YNNKEL (reference sequence).

This chain joins TRBV6-5 and TRBJ1-1; tentative D call: TRBD1 (5 bases). The germline gives CDR1 MNHEY, CDR2 SVGAGI. The germline V and J ends were trimmed by 8 bases and 5 bases, with 9 bases remaining between them. The length of the CDR3 is 11 residues. The DNA for the CDR3 is TGTGCCAGCCGACGGGGGACTGAAGCTTTCTTT. Its protein is CASRRGTEAFF.

The rearrangement links TRBV30 to TRBJ2-3, with 12 bases lining up with TRBD1. With V trimmed by 0 bases and J by 0 bases, 10 bases remained unmatched. Germline values: CDR1 GTSNPN, CDR2 SVGIG (reference sequence). The CDR3 loop spans 19 amino acids. The CDR3 spells CAWSVPGTGGRLSTDTQYF. The CDR3 DNA is TGTGCCTGGAGTGTTCCCGGGACAGGGGGCCGCTTAAGCACAGATACGCAGTATTTT.

About this clone: This CDR3 is also generated by other DNA sequences in the sample. The chain combines TRBV6-4 with TRBJ2-3; 10 bases are shared with TRBD2. CDR1 is MRHNA, CDR2 SNTAGT, per germline. This CDR3 has 14 amino acids. After removal of 3 bases from V and 3 bases from J, the junction contained 0 bases not matched to a gene. This CDR3 is CASSELAGTDTQYF. CDR3 DNA sequence: TGTGCCAGCAGTGAACTAGCGGGAACAGATACGCAGTATTTT.

CDR3 amino acids: CASSRPGQGFYEQYF. The CDR3 region has the DNA TGTGCCAGCAGCCGGCCGGGACAGGGTTTCTACGAGCAGTACTTC. The chain joins TRBV7-9 to TRBJ2-7, with 9 bases fitting TRBD1. With V trimmed by 5 bases and J by 3 bases, 8 bases remained unmatched. The CDR3 runs to 15 residues. The germline V gene has CDR1 SEHNR and CDR2 FQNEAQ (reference sequence).